Listed below are T cell receptor beta chains from one sample, sequenced in a study of cytomegalovirus exposure and HLA in healthy donors. Profiled with immunoSEQ multiplex PCR; TCRdb holds only in-frame clones, not every one. The data contain about 170,000 clones, around 80% of them singletons. Sequenced: PBMCs. These receptors all stem from a woman in her forties or fifties in good health and CMV-seronegative. Each CDR3 is given with its conserved first and last residue. The D gene is left open where the match is weak. Not all rows give a size; the values are once, few, many and, for expanded clones, a class.

clone size	D gene	V gene	J gene	CDR3 protein	CDR3 DNA
.	.	TRBV7-7	TRBJ1-4	CASSPGGSNEKLFF	TGTGCTAGCAGCCCTGGGGGCTCTAATGAAAAACTGTTTTTC
.	TRBD1	TRBV4-3	TRBJ1-5	CASSQDAGGSGQPQHF	TGCGCCAGCAGCCAAGATGCAGGGGGGAGTGGGCAGCCCCAGCATTTT
.	TRBD1	TRBV28	TRBJ1-3	CASSLLGQGNTIYF	TGTGCCAGCAGTTTATTGGGACAGGGGAACACCATATATTTT
.	.	TRBV2	TRBJ2-5	CASSEPQGIGETQYF	TGTGCCAGCAGTGAACCGCAGGGGATCGGAGAGACCCAGTACTTC
.	.	TRBV5-4	TRBJ2-7	CASSFGGSYEQYF	TGTGCCAGCAGCTTCGGGGGATCCTACGAGCAGTACTTC
.	TRBD2	TRBV11-3	TRBJ2-5	CASSSGTSVQETQYF	TGTGCCAGCAGCTCAGGGACTAGCGTTCAAGAGACCCAGTACTTC
.	.	TRBV15	TRBJ2-7	CATSRDRNTYEQYF	TGTGCCACCAGCAGAGACAGGAACACCTACGAGCAGTACTTC
.	.	TRBV7-2	TRBJ2-1	CASSLAQGTYNEQFF	TGTGCCAGCAGCTTAGCCCAGGGTACCTACAATGAGCAGTTCTTC
.	TRBD1	TRBV5-1	TRBJ1-4	CASSPGTGVATNEKLFF	TGCGCCAGCAGCCCCGGGACAGGCGTTGCAACTAATGAAAAACTGTTTTTT
.	TRBD1	TRBV7-6	TRBJ2-3	CASSLGTGGAGTQYF	TGTGCCAGCAGCTTAGGGACAGGGGGCGCAGGTACGCAGTATTTT
.	.	TRBV21-1	TRBJ1-4	CASSTSGHGPCGGGEKLFF	TGTGCCAGCAGCACCTCGGGACACGGACCTTGCGGTGGAGGTGAAAAACTGTTTTTT
.	.	TRBV2	TRBJ1-6	CASSEAYQGFYNSPLHF	TGTGCCAGCAGTGAAGCGTACCAGGGGTTCTATAATTCACCCCTCCACTTT
.	.	TRBV27	TRBJ2-1	CASSLKLARGEQFF	TGTGCCAGCAGCTTAAAGCTAGCCCGGGGTGAGCAGTTCTTC
.	TRBD1	TRBV27	TRBJ2-2	CASSFGQGDTGELFF	TGTGCCAGCAGTTTCGGACAGGGAGACACCGGGGAGCTGTTTTTT
.	TRBD2	TRBV27	TRBJ2-7	CASSFGPGGSYEQYF	TGTGCCAGCAGTTTCGGCCCGGGGGGCTCCTACGAGCAGTACTTC
.	.	TRBV27	TRBJ1-1	CASSWKGDTEAFF	TGTGCCAGCAGTTGGAAGGGGGACACTGAAGCTTTCTTT
once	.	TRBV7-2	TRBJ1-1	CASSLDNRNTEAFF	TGTGCCAGCAGCTTAGACAATCGTAACACTGAAGCTTTCTTT
few	TRBD1	TRBV27	TRBJ2-1	CASSQGAPSYNEQFF	TGTGCCAGCAGTCAGGGGGCCCCCTCCTACAATGAGCAGTTCTTC
.	.	TRBV7-8	TRBJ2-3	CASSLVPAGSTDTQYF	TGTGCCAGCAGCTTAGTTCCTGCGGGGAGCACAGATACGCAGTATTTT
.	TRBD1	TRBV28	TRBJ2-2	CASSSPGQGAGELFF	TGTGCCAGCAGTTCTCCGGGACAGGGAGCCGGGGAGCTGTTTTTT
.	TRBD2	TRBV4-3	TRBJ2-1	CASSQDWSGSLIYNEQFF	TGCGCCAGCAGCCAGGATTGGAGCGGGAGTCTGATCTACAATGAGCAGTTCTTC
.	.	TRBV6-5	TRBJ1-3	CASSYEAVSGNTIYF	TGTGCCAGCAGTTACGAGGCAGTCTCTGGAAACACCATATATTTT
.	TRBD1	TRBV19	TRBJ2-7	CASSMGQRSEGQYF	TGTGCCAGTAGTATGGGACAGCGATCCGAGGGGCAGTACTTC
few	TRBD2	TRBV6-5	TRBJ2-7	CASAGTTEYEQYF	TGTGCCAGCGCCGGGACTACCGAGTACGAGCAGTACTTC
.	.	TRBV28	TRBJ2-7	CASSPVPGSYEQYF	TGTGCCAGCAGTCCTGTCCCGGGGTCCTACGAGCAGTACTTC
.	.	TRBV29-1	TRBJ1-5	CSVRLQGGDSNQPQHF	TGCAGCGTTCGACTTCAGGGTGGGGATAGCAATCAGCCCCAGCATTTT
.	TRBD1	TRBV7-9	TRBJ1-4	CASSFGQEGEKLFF	TGTGCCAGCAGCTTTGGACAGGAGGGTGAAAAACTGTTTTTT
.	.	TRBV5-1	TRBJ2-7	CASRSPTYEQYF	TGCGCCAGCAGGAGCCCCACCTACGAGCAGTACTTC
.	.	TRBV7-8	TRBJ1-4	CASSPGRQEKLFF	TGTGCCAGCAGCCCAGGACGACAGGAAAAACTGTTTTTT
.	.	TRBV15	TRBJ2-7	CATSRDRGGTHEQYF	TGTGCCACCAGCAGAGATCGTGGAGGGACCCACGAGCAGTACTTC
.	TRBD2	TRBV10-3	TRBJ2-7	CAISGRRYEQYF	TGTGCCATTAGCGGGAGACGGTACGAGCAGTACTTC
.	TRBD1	TRBV28	TRBJ1-4	CASRPGQGKYEKLFF	TGTGCCAGCAGACCTGGACAGGGCAAATATGAAAAACTGTTTTTT
once	.	TRBV5-8	TRBJ1-1	CASSLDRNTEAFF	TGTGCCAGCAGCTTGGACAGGAACACTGAAGCTTTCTTT
.	.	TRBV6-6	TRBJ1-4	CASSRFWEGEREKLFF	TGTGCCAGCAGTCGTTTCTGGGAGGGGGAGCGTGAAAAACTGTTTTTT
.	TRBD1	TRBV18	TRBJ2-7	CASSSSPGQGSYEQYF	TGTGCCAGCTCATCTTCTCCGGGACAGGGGTCCTACGAGCAGTACTTC
once	TRBD1	TRBV4-1	TRBJ2-7	CASSQTDRSNYEQYF	TGCGCCAGCAGCCAAACGGACAGGAGTAACTACGAGCAGTACTTC
.	.	TRBV19	TRBJ1-1	CASSISGINTEAFF	TGTGCCAGTAGTATCTCCGGGATAAACACTGAAGCTTTCTTT
.	.	TRBV4-3	TRBJ2-3	CASSQDRNREGRDTQYF	TGCGCCAGCAGCCAAGATCGGAACAGGGAGGGGCGGGATACGCAGTATTTT
.	TRBD2	TRBV27	TRBJ2-5	CASSFRTAGEEQYF	TGTGCCAGCAGTTTCAGGACGGCGGGGGAGGAGCAGTACTTC
.	TRBD1	TRBV5-5	TRBJ2-7	CASSFQGAYEQYF	TGTGCCAGCAGCTTTCAGGGGGCCTACGAGCAGTACTTC
few	TRBD2	TRBV9	TRBJ2-5	CASSVDAGELAGDQETQYF	TGTGCCAGCAGCGTAGACGCAGGGGAACTAGCGGGAGACCAAGAGACCCAGTACTTC
.	TRBD1	TRBV28	TRBJ1-5	CASRGTGNNQPQHF	TGTGCCAGCAGGGGGACAGGGAACAATCAGCCCCAGCATTTT